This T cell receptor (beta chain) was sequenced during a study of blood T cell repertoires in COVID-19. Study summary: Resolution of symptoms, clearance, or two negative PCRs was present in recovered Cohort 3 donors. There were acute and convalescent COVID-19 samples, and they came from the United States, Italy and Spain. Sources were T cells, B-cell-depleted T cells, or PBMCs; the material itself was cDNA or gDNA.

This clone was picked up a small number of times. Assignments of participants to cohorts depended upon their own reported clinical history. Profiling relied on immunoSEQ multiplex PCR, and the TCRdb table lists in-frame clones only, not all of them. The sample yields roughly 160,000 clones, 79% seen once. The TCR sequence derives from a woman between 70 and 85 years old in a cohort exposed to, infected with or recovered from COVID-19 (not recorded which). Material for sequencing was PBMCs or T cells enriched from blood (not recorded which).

CDR3 sequence: CASRDRGRRGYGYTF. The CDR3 DNA sequence: TGTGCCAGCCGGGACAGGGGGCGCAGGGGCTATGGCTACACCTTC. The chain carries TRBV28 and TRBJ1-2; TRBD1 matches at 12 bases. After removal of 8 bases from V and 4 bases from J, the junction contained 8 bases not matched to a gene. Germline loops: CDR1 MDHEN, CDR2 SYDVKM. The CDR3 is 15 amino acids.